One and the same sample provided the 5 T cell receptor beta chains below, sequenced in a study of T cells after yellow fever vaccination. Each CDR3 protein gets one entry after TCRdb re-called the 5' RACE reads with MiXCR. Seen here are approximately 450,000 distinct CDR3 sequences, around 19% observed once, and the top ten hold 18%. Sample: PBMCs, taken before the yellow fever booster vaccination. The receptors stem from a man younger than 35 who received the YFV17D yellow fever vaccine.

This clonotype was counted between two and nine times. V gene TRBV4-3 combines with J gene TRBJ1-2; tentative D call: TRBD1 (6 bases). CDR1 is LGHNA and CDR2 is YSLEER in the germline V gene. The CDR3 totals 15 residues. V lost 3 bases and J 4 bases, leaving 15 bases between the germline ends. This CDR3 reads CASSQLGTGTYGYTF. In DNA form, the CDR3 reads TGCGCCAGCAGCCAGTTGGGTACAGGGACCTATGGCTACACCTTC.

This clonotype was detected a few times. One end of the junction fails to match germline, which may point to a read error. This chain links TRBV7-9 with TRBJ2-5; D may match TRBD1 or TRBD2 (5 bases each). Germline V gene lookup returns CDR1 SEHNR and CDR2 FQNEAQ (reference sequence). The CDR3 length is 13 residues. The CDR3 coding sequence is TGTGCCAGCAGCTTAGCCTTCCGGGACGTAGTATGCTTC. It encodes CASSLAFRDVVCF.

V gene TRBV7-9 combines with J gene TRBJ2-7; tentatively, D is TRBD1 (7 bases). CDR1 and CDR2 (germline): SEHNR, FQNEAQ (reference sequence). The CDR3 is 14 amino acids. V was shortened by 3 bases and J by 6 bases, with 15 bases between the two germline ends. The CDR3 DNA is TGTGCCAGCAGCTTGGATCAGGGGGGCGGCGAGCAGTACGTC. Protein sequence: CASSLDQGGGEQYV.

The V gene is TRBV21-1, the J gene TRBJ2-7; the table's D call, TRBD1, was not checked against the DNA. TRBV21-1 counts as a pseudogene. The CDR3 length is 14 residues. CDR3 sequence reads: CASSPRQGAYEQYV. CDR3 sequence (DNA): TGTGCCAGCAGCCCCCGACAGGGGGCCTACGAGCAGTACGTC.

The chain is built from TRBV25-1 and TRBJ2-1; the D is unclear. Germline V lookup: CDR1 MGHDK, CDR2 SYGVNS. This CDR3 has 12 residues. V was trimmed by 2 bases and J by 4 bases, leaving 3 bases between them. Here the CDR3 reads CASSEGYNEQFF. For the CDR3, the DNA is TGTGCCAGCAGTGAAGGGTACAATGAGCAGTTCTTC.